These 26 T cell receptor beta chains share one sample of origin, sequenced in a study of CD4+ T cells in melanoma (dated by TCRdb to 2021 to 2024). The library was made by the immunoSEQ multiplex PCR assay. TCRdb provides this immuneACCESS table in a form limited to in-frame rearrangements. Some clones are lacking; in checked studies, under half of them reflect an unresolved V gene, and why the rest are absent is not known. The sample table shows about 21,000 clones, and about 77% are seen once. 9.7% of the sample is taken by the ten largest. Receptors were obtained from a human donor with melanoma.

The CDR3: CASRSGTSSYNEQFF. CDR3 bases: TGTGCCAGCAGGAGCGGGACTAGTTCCTACAATGAGCAGTTCTTC. This rearrangement joins TRBV6-1 to TRBJ2-1; TRBD2 matches at 8 bases. Germline V gene lookup returns CDR1 MNHNS and CDR2 SASEGT. V lost 6 bases and J lost 1; bases outside the gene matches: 5. This CDR3 has 15 amino acids.

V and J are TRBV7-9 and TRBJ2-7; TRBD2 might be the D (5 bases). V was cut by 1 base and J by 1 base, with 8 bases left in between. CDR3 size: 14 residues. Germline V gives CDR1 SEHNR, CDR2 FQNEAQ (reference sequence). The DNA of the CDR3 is TGTGCCAGCAGCTTAGACTCGGGGTCCTACGAGCAGTACTTC. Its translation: CASSLDSGSYEQYF.

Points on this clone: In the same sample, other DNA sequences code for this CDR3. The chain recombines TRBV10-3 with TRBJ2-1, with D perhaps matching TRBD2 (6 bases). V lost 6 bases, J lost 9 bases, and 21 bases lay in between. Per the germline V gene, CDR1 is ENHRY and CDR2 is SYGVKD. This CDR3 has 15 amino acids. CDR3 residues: CAISFVAGGRGEQFF. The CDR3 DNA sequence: TGTGCCATCAGCTTTGTGGCTGGGGGGAGAGGTGAGCAGTTCTTC.

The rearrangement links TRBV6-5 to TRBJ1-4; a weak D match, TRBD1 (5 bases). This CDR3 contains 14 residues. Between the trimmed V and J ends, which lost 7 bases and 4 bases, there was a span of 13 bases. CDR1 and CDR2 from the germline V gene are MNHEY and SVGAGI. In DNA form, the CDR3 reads TGTGCCAGCAAGGGGAGGGGAGTTAATGAAAAACTGTTTTTT. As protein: CASKGRGVNEKLFF.

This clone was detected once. CDR3 residues: CASSRYGSRGTIQYF. CDR3 bases: TGTGCCAGCAGTCGATACGGGTCTCGGGGGACCATTCAGTACTTC. The chain links TRBV25-1 to TRBJ2-4; tentatively, D is TRBD2 (6 bases). The germline CDR1 and CDR2 sequences are MGHDK and SYGVNS. Trimming shortened V by 5 bases and J by 9 bases, and 20 bases separated the two germline ends. The CDR3 totals 15 residues.

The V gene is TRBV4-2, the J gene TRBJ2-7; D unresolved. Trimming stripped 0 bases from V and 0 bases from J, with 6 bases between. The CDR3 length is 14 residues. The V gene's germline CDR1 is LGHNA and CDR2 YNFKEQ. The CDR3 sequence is CASSQELDSYEQYF. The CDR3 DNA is TGTGCCAGCAGCCAAGAACTGGACTCCTACGAGCAGTACTTC.

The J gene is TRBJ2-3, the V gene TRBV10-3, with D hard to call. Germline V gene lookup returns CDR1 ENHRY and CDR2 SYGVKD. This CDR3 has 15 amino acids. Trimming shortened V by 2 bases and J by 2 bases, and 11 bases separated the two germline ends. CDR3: CAISEGSTPTDTQYF. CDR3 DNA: TGTGCCATCAGTGAGGGGTCGACGCCCACAGATACGCAGTATTTT.

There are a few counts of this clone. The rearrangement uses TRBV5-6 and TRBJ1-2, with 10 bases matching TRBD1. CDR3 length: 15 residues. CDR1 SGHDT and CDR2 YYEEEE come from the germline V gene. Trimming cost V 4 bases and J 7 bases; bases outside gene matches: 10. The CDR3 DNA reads TGTGCCAGCAGCCCGGTGGGACAGGGGTTCGGTGGCTACACCTTC. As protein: CASSPVGQGFGGYTF.

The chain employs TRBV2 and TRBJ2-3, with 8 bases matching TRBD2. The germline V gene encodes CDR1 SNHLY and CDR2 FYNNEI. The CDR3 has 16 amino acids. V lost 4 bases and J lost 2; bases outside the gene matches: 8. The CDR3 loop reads CASSASGGPSTDTQYF. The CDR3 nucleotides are TGTGCCAGCAGTGCGAGCGGGGGACCCTCCACAGATACGCAGTATTTT.

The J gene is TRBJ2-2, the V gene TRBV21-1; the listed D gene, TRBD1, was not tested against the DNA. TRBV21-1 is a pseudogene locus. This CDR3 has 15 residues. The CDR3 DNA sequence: TGTGCCAGCAGCAAACCCAGGGCGGCGACCGGGGAGCTGTTTTTT. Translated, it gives CASSKPRAATGELFF.

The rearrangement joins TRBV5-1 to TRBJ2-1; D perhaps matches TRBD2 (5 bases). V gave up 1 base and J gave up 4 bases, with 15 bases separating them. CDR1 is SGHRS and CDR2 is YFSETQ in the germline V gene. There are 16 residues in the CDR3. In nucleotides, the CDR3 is TGCGCCAGCAGCTTGCCCACTAGGTTGGCGTACAATGAGCAGTTCTTC. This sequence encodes CASSLPTRLAYNEQFF. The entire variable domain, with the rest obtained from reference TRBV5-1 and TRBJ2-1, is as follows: KAGVTQTPRYLIKTRGQQVTLSCSPISGHRSVSWYQQTPGQGLQFLFEYFSETQRNKGNFPGRFSGRQFSNSRSEMNVSTLELGDSALYLCASSLPTRLAYNEQFFGPGTRLTVL.

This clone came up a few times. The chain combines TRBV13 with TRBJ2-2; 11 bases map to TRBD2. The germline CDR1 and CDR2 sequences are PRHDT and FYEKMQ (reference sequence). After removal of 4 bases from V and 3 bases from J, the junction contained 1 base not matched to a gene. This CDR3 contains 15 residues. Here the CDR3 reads CASSSGLADTGELFF. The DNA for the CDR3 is TGTGCCAGCAGCTCGGGACTAGCGGACACCGGGGAGCTGTTTTTT.

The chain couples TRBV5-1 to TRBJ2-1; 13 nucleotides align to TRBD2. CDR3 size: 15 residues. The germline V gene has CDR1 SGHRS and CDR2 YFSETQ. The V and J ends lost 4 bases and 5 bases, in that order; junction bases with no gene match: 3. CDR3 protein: CASSRGTSGDNEQFF. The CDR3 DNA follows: TGCGCCAGCAGCCGTGGGACTAGCGGGGACAATGAGCAGTTCTTC.

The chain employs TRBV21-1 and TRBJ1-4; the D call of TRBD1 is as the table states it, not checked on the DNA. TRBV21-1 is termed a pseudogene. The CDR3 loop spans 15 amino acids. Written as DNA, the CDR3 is TGTGCCAGCAGCAAGAAGGCACAGATTAATGAAAAACTGTTTTTT. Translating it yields CASSKKAQINEKLFF.

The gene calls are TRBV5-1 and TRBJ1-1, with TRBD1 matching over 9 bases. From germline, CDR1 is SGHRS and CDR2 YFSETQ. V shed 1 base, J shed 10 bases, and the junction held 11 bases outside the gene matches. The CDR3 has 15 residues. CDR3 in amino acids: CASSLSQGTGIGAFF. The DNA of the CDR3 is TGCGCCAGCAGCTTGAGCCAAGGGACAGGGATCGGAGCTTTCTTT.

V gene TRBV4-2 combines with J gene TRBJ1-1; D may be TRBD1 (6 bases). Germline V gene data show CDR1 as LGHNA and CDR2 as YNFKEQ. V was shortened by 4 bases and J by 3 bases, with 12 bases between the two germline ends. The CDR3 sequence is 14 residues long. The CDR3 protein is CASSLRGADTEAFF. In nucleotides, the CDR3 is TGTGCCAGCAGCCTACGGGGGGCGGACACTGAAGCTTTCTTT.

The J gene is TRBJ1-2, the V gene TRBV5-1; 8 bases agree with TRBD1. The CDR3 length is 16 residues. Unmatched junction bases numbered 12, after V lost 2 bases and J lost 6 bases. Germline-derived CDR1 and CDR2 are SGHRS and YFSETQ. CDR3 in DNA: TGCGCCAGCAGCTTAGATCCCGGACAGGGAACAAATGGCTACACCTTC. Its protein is CASSLDPGQGTNGYTF.

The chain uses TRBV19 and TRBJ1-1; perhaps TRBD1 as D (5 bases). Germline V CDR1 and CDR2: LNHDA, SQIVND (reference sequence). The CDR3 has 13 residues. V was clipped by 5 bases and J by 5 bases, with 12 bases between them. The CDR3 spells CASSEQVNTEAFF. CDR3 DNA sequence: TGTGCCAGTAGTGAACAGGTTAATACTGAAGCTTTCTTT.

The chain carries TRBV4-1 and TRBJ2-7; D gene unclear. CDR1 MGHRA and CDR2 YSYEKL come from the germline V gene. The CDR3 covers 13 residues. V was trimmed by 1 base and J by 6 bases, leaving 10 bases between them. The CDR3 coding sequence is TGCGCCAGCAGCCAAGTGCTTGGGTTCGAGCAGTACTTC. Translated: CASSQVLGFEQYF.

The CDR3 spells CASSLFYGRETQYF. CDR3 DNA: TGTGCCAGCAGCCTCTTCTACGGCCGGGAGACCCAGTACTTC. The genes are TRBV27 and TRBJ2-5; the D is unclear. V was cut by 6 bases and J by 5 bases, with 16 bases left in between. CDR3 length: 14 residues. Germline CDR1 reads MNHEY; CDR2 reads SMNVEV (reference sequence).

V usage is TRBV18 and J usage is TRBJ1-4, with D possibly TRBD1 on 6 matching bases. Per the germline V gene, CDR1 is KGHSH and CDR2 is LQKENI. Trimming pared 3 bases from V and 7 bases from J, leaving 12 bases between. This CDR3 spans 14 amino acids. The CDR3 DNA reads TGTGCCAGCTCACCCTACAGGGATGGTGAAAAACTGTTTTTT. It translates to CASSPYRDGEKLFF.

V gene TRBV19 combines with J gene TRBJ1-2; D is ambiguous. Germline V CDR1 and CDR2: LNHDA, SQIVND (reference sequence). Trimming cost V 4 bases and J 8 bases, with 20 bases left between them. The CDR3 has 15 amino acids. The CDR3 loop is CASSTKPGPLRGYTF. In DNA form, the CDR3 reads TGTGCCAGTAGTACTAAACCGGGCCCCCTTCGGGGCTACACCTTC.

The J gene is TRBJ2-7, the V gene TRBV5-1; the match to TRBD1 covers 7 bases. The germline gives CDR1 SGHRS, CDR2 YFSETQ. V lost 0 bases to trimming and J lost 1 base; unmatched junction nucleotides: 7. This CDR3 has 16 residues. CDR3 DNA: TGCGCCAGCAGCTTGGCCGGCAGGGGGTTTTCCTACGAGCAGTACTTC. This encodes CASSLAGRGFSYEQYF. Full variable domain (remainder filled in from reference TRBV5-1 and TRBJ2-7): KAGVTQTPRYLIKTRGQQVTLSCSPISGHRSVSWYQQTPGQGLQFLFEYFSETQRNKGNFPGRFSGRQFSNSRSEMNVSTLELGDSALYLCASSLAGRGFSYEQYFGPGTRLTVT.

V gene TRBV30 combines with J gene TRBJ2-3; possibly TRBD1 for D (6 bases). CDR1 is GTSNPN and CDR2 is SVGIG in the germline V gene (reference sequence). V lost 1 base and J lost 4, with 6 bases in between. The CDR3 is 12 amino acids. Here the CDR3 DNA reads TGTGCCTGGAGTGAGGGGGCAGATACGCAGTATTTT. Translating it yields CAWSEGADTQYF.

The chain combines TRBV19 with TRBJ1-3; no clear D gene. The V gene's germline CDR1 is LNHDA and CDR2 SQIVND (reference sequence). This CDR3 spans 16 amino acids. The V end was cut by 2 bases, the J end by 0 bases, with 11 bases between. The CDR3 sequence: CASSIKSANSGNTIYF. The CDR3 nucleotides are TGTGCCAGTAGTATAAAGTCGGCAAACTCTGGAAACACCATATATTTT.

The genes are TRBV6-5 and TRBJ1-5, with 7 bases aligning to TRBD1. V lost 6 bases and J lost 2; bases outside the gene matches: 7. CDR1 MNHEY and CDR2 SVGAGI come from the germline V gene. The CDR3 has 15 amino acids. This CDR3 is CASSLQGQGNQPQHF. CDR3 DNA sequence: TGTGCCAGCAGCCTACAGGGGCAGGGCAATCAGCCCCAGCATTTT.